These 28 T cell receptor beta chains originate from one sample sequenced in a study of blood T cell repertoires in COVID-19 (dated by TCRdb to about 2020). Libraries were built with the immunoSEQ multiplex PCR assay. TCRdb obtained this table from immuneACCESS and retained in-frame rearrangements with V and J assigned. These tables miss some clones; where compared with another copy, unresolved V genes account for less than half of the shortfall, and the remainder is unexplained. The sample profile shows approximately 200,000 clones; roughly 89% of them were found once. About 6% of the sample goes to the ten largest clones. Sequencing was carried out using peripheral blood. The source is a man aged 60 to 69 who had recovered from COVID-19.

The J gene is TRBJ1-5, the V gene TRBV7-3; D remains unclear. The V end lost 5 bases, the J end lost 8 bases, and 16 bases lay between the germline ends. CDR1 SGHTA and CDR2 FQGTGA come from the germline V gene. The CDR3 consists of 14 residues. The CDR3 sequence is CASSPRECQEPQHF. The CDR3 bases are TGTGCCAGCAGCCCCCGCGAATGCCAAGAGCCCCAGCATTTT.

This chain connects TRBV27 to TRBJ1-1; TRBD1 aligns across 9 bases. Germline CDR1 and CDR2: MNHEY and SMNVEV (reference sequence). The V segment lost 6 bases and the J segment 5 bases; nucleotides outside the gene matches: 4. This CDR3 has 13 residues. As DNA, the CDR3 is TGTGCCAGCAGATGGACAGGGGAGACTGAAGCTTTCTTT. It encodes CASRWTGETEAFF.

This chain links TRBV12-5 with TRBJ2-7, with 7 bases identical to TRBD1. The CDR3 sequence is 15 residues long. Germline lookup yields CDR1 LGHNT and CDR2 FRNRAP. Trimming took 7 bases from V and 2 from J; bases not matched to a gene: 11. DNA for the CDR3: TGTGCTAGTGTCACGCAAGACAGGGATCCCTACGAGCAGTACTTC. It specifies CASVTQDRDPYEQYF.

The chain recombines TRBV7-9 with TRBJ2-5, with D possibly being TRBD1 (8 bases). V was shortened by 7 bases and J by 5 bases, with 20 bases between the two germline ends. This CDR3 region has 15 residues. The germline gives CDR1 SEHNR, CDR2 FQNEAQ (reference sequence). CDR3 sequence: CASTKTYRGGETQYF. CDR3 coding DNA: TGTGCCAGCACCAAAACCTACAGGGGGGGGGAGACCCAGTACTTC.

The chain uses TRBV29-1 and TRBJ2-2; D uncertain. V gave up 7 bases and J gave up 0 bases, with 12 bases separating them. Germline V lookup: CDR1 SQVTM, CDR2 ANQGSEA. CDR3 length equals 14 residues. CDR3 nucleotides: TGCAGCGCCATGGGCCACGCGAACACCGGGGAGCTGTTTTTT. Its translation: CSAMGHANTGELFF.

This clone occurred many times. Different DNA sequences within this sample yield the same CDR3. This sequence joins TRBV28 and TRBJ2-5; TRBD2 matches 8 bases. The CDR3 has 17 amino acids. The V and J ends lost 5 bases and 5 bases, in that order; junction bases with no gene match: 16. Germline CDR1 and CDR2: MDHEN and SYDVKM. The CDR3 sequence is CASSPAGVGTGGETQYF. The CDR3 DNA sequence: TGTGCCAGCAGTCCGGCAGGGGTCGGGACGGGAGGGGAGACCCAGTACTTC.

The chain uses TRBV6-2 or TRBV6-3 and TRBJ1-1, with TRBD1 as a possible D gene (5 bases). Trimming left V 2 bases short and J 7 bases short, with 17 bases between. Germline assignment: CDR1 MNHEY and CDR2 SVGEGT. This CDR3 is built from 15 residues. CDR3 DNA: TGTGCCAGCAGTTACCGCCCGGGTCTGGGGGGTGAAGCTTTCTTT. Residues: CASSYRPGLGGEAFF.

The chain joins TRBV28 to TRBJ1-1, with D possibly TRBD1 on 6 matching bases. The V end was cut by 8 bases, the J end by 0 bases, with 16 bases between. The germline V gene has CDR1 MDHEN and CDR2 SYDVKM. The CDR3 loop spans 15 amino acids. The CDR3 sequence: CASSTGPGMNTEAFF. For the CDR3, the DNA is TGTGCCAGCTCCACAGGGCCCGGGATGAACACTGAAGCTTTCTTT.

The chain couples TRBV30 to TRBJ2-5; 7 nucleotides align to TRBD2. The length of the CDR3 is 15 residues. From germline, CDR1 is GTSNPN and CDR2 SVGIG (reference sequence). With V trimmed by 2 bases and J by 2 bases, 8 bases remained unmatched. CDR3 protein: CAWSLNLGRQETQYF. Written as DNA, the CDR3 is TGTGCCTGGAGTCTGAACCTCGGGAGGCAAGAGACCCAGTACTTC.

This clone occurred once. The gene calls are TRBV6-5 and TRBJ2-3; D is unclear. In germline, CDR1 is MNHEY, CDR2 SVGAGI. V was pared by 7 bases and J by 2 bases, with 7 bases between. The CDR3 consists of 12 residues. The chain's CDR3 is CASNSYTDTQYF. CDR3 DNA sequence: TGTGCCAGCAACTCCTACACAGATACGCAGTATTTT.

This CDR3 reads CASSLERLYGYTF. The DNA of the CDR3 is TGTGCCAGCAGCTTGGAGCGACTATATGGCTACACCTTC. The rearrangement uses TRBV7-2 and TRBJ1-2; D is ambiguous. CDR3 length equals 13 residues. Between the trimmed V and J ends, which lost 3 bases and 5 bases, there was a span of 10 bases. CDR1 and CDR2 from the germline V gene are SGHTA and FQGNSA.

The sample holds a few counts of this clone. The genes are TRBV4-3 and TRBJ1-2; the match to TRBD1 covers 9 bases. CDR3 size: 16 residues. Looked up from germline, CDR1 is LGHNA and CDR2 is YSLEER. Trimming removed 2 bases from V and 10 bases from J; junction bases left unmatched: 14. CDR3 residues: CASSQMGGTGKSLYTF. CDR3 nucleotide sequence: TGCGCCAGCAGCCAAATGGGAGGGACAGGGAAGAGTCTCTACACCTTC.

In DNA, the CDR3 is TGTGCCAGCAGCCTTAACGACAGCGTCTACGAGCAGTACTTC. This translates into CASSLNDSVYEQYF. The gene calls are TRBV11-3 and TRBJ2-7; D is perhaps TRBD1 (5 bases). V was shortened by 5 bases and J by 3 bases, with 14 bases between the two germline ends. The CDR3 runs 14 residues. Germline-derived CDR1 and CDR2 are SGHNT and YENEEA.

This chain joins TRBV29-1 and TRBJ1-5; D is unresolved. V was cut by 5 bases and J by 1 base, with 12 bases left in between. Germline lookup yields CDR1 SQVTM and CDR2 ANQGSEA. The CDR3 extends over 14 amino acids. CDR3 coding DNA: TGCAGCGTTATACAAGGAGGGAGCAATCAGCCCCAGCATTTT. The encoded protein is CSVIQGGSNQPQHF.

The chain has TRBV30 and TRBJ2-7, with D perhaps TRBD1 (6 bases). This CDR3 region has 13 residues. Germline V gene sequence: CDR1 GTSNPN, CDR2 SVGIG (reference sequence). Trimming removed 0 bases at V and 2 bases at J, with 8 bases between. CDR3 DNA: TGTGCCTGGAGTGTTGACAGGACCTACGAGCAGTACTTC. This codes for CAWSVDRTYEQYF. Supplemented by reference TRBV30 and TRBJ2-7, the full variable domain reads SQTIHQWPATLVQPVGSPLSLECTVEGTSNPNLYWYRQAAGRGLQLLFYSVGIGQISSEVPQNLSASRPQDRQFILSSKKLLLSDSGFYLCAWSVDRTYEQYFGPGTRLTVT.

This chain joins TRBV7-8 and TRBJ2-6, with D possibly matching TRBD1 (5 bases). V was clipped by 1 base and J by 2 bases, with 6 bases between them. The CDR3 length is 15 residues. The germline V gene encodes CDR1 SGHVS and CDR2 FQNEAQ. CDR3 in DNA: TGTGCCAGCAGCTTAGGCAGGGCTGGGGCCAACGTCCTGACTTTC. Translating gives CASSLGRAGANVLTF.

The gene calls are TRBV6-5 and TRBJ2-3; 7 bases align to TRBD2. Germline V lookup: CDR1 MNHEY, CDR2 SVGAGI. V lost 0 bases, J lost 5 bases, and 5 bases stayed unmatched. The CDR3 runs to 15 residues. The CDR3 nucleotides are TGTGCCAGCAGTTACTCCGCGGGGGAGGAAGATACGCAGTATTTT. This translates into CASSYSAGEEDTQYF.

The CDR3 nucleotides read TGCGCCAGCAGTCTTGACAGGGGAGGAGAGACCCAGTACTTC. As protein: CASSLDRGGETQYF. The chain links TRBV10-1 to TRBJ2-5, with 8 positions matching TRBD1. The V segment lost 5 bases and the J segment 4 bases; nucleotides outside the gene matches: 6. This CDR3 has 14 amino acids. Germline V CDR1 and CDR2: WNHNN, SYGVQD (reference sequence).

J is TRBJ1-2 and V is TRBV7-2, with D possibly being TRBD1 (5 bases). Germline V lookup: CDR1 SGHTA, CDR2 FQGNSA. V was trimmed by 5 bases and J by 3 bases, leaving 16 bases between them. CDR3 length equals 15 residues. CDR3: CASSQAWGGDYGYTF. DNA of the CDR3: TGTGCCAGCAGCCAAGCATGGGGCGGGGACTATGGCTACACCTTC.

The table lists this clone with a few counts. The chain carries TRBV5-1 and TRBJ1-4; D may be TRBD1 (6 bases). The CDR3 covers 18 residues. Germline values: CDR1 SGHRS, CDR2 YFSETQ. Trimming took 2 bases from V and 3 from J, leaving 20 bases between them. In DNA form, the CDR3 reads TGCGCCAGCAGCTTCGGGACACGACCTAACCTGGCTAATGAAAAACTGTTTTTT. Translated, it gives CASSFGTRPNLANEKLFF.

J is TRBJ1-5 and V is TRBV30; 7 bases align to TRBD1. Germline assignment: CDR1 GTSNPN and CDR2 SVGIG (reference sequence). The CDR3 consists of 16 residues. With V trimmed by 4 bases and J by 1 base, 10 bases remained unmatched. CDR3 sequence: CAWTTWDSMSNQPQHF. The CDR3 DNA follows: TGTGCCTGGACTACCTGGGACAGCATGAGCAATCAGCCCCAGCATTTT.

The chain employs TRBV7-3 and TRBJ2-2; D possibly corresponds to TRBD2 (6 bases). V was cut by 5 bases and J by 2 bases, with 12 bases left in between. The germline V gene has CDR1 SGHTA and CDR2 FQGTGA. This CDR3 region has 15 residues. CDR3 nucleotides: TGTGCCAGCAGCCCGAGGAGGGAAAACACCGGGGAGCTGTTTTTT. Translating it yields CASSPRRENTGELFF.

This chain links TRBV4-1 with TRBJ1-5; 8 positions match TRBD1. Germline V CDR1 and CDR2: MGHRA, YSYEKL. The CDR3 has 18 amino acids. The trim removed 0 bases at V and 4 bases at J, leaving 11 bases unmatched. CDR3 residues: CASSQEGFGTGRNQPQHF. The CDR3 DNA follows: TGCGCCAGCAGCCAAGAAGGGTTCGGGACAGGCCGTAATCAGCCCCAGCATTTT.

The chain employs TRBV5-1 and TRBJ2-1; TRBD2 matches 11 bases. Looked up from germline, CDR1 is SGHRS and CDR2 is YFSETQ. V shed 6 bases and J 0 bases; nucleotides not matched to a gene: 8. This CDR3 is 17 amino acids long. CDR3 DNA sequence: TGCGCCAGCAAAGTAGCGGGAGGGGCGAACTCCTACAATGAGCAGTTCTTC. Its translation: CASKVAGGANSYNEQFF.

This chain uses TRBV5-8 with TRBJ1-5; perhaps TRBD1 as D (6 bases). V was trimmed by 4 bases and J by 4 bases, leaving 21 bases between them. The CDR3 runs to 17 residues. Looked up from germline, CDR1 is SGHTS and CDR2 is YDEGEE. CDR3 residues: CASSPNLGAGQNQPQHF. DNA of the CDR3: TGTGCCAGCAGCCCCAACCTGGGGGCAGGCCAAAATCAGCCCCAGCATTTT.

The chain employs TRBV7-3 and TRBJ2-2, with 9 bases lining up with TRBD2. The CDR3 sequence is 17 residues long. Germline V gene lookup returns CDR1 SGHTA and CDR2 FQGTGA. The trim removed 1 base at V and 5 bases at J, leaving 8 bases unmatched. The CDR3 DNA reads TGTGCCAGCAGCTTAAGTGGAGCGGGGGGTACGACCGGGGAGCTGTTTTTT. Its translation is CASSLSGAGGTTGELFF.

Concerning this clone: The sample carries other DNA sequences with the same CDR3. The rearrangement links TRBV3-1 (or the pseudogene TRBV3-2) to TRBJ1-5; D ambiguous. V dropped 0 bases and J dropped 4 bases, with 4 bases sitting between them. CDR3 length equals 13 residues. From germline, CDR1 is LGHDT and CDR2 YNNKEL (reference sequence). CDR3 nucleotide sequence: TGTGCCAGCAGCCAAGACTTGAATCAGCCCCAGCATTTT. Translated, it gives CASSQDLNQPQHF.

The V call is TRBV5-1, the J call TRBJ2-2, with a tentative D call TRBD1 (6 bases). Germline-derived CDR1 and CDR2 are SGHRS and YFSETQ. V lost 5 bases and J 4 bases, leaving 9 bases between the germline ends. CDR3 size: 13 residues. The CDR3 region has the DNA TGCGCCAGCAGTATGGGGGCCACCGGGGAGCTGTTTTTT. It encodes CASSMGATGELFF.